What follows are 18 T cell receptor beta chains derived from one specimen sequenced in a study of long-term antiretroviral therapy in people with HIV. The immunoSEQ assay was v3.0, run at survey level. Using immunoSEQ multiplex PCR, the repertoire was profiled, and TCRdb retains in-frame clones only, with some absent. The sample lists tens of thousands of clones; over 75% were seen once. Material: unsorted PBMCs, obtained 0.2 years before starting antiretroviral therapy. The receptors here all came from a man between 18 and 35 years old with HIV.

This clone has just one count. The chain uses TRBV4-3 and TRBJ2-3, with a possible D match to TRBD1 (6 bases). Germline V gene data show CDR1 as LGHNA and CDR2 as YSLEER. This CDR3 comprises 16 residues. Deletions cut 0 bases from V and 1 base from J, with 11 bases between. This chain's CDR3 is CASSQDKAGGTDTQYF. The CDR3 region has the DNA TGCGCCAGCAGCCAAGATAAGGCAGGGGGCACAGATACGCAGTATTTT.

This clone was observed a few times. The chain carries TRBV2 and TRBJ2-1; the match to TRBD1 covers 11 bases. The length of the CDR3 is 17 residues. Losses at the gene ends were 5 bases for V and 2 bases for J; bases not matched to a gene: 8. Germline CDR1 is SNHLY and CDR2 is FYNNEI. CDR3 in DNA: TGTGCCAGCAGTCTTTCGGGGACAGGGGGGCCCTACAATGAGCAGTTCTTC. Amino acids: CASSLSGTGGPYNEQFF.

V and J are TRBV6-4 and TRBJ2-2; D possibly corresponds to TRBD2 (6 bases). The CDR3 has 14 residues. Germline V gives CDR1 MRHNA, CDR2 SNTAGT. Trimming removed 7 bases at V and 4 bases at J, with 13 bases between. DNA for the CDR3: TGTGCCAGCAAAGTCGGGGGTAGCACCGGGGAGCTGTTTTTT. Its translation is CASKVGGSTGELFF.

The genes are TRBV9 and TRBJ1-6; D may be TRBD1 (5 bases). V was trimmed by 0 bases and J by 7 bases, leaving 8 bases between them. The germline gives CDR1 SGDLS, CDR2 YYNGEE. The CDR3 loop spans 14 amino acids. CDR3 in amino acids: CASSVAGNNSPLHF. The CDR3 coding sequence is TGTGCCAGCAGCGTAGCAGGGAACAATTCACCCCTCCACTTT. Full variable domain (remainder filled in from reference TRBV9 and TRBJ1-6): DSGVTQTPKHLITATGQRVTLRCSPRSGDLSVYWYQQSLDQGLQFLIQYYNGEERAKGNILERFSAQQFPDLHSELNLSSLELGDSALYFCASSVAGNNSPLHFGNGTRLTVT.

The chain couples TRBV27 to TRBJ1-5; no firm D call. The CDR3 covers 13 residues. The V end was cut by 1 base, the J end by 3 bases, with 4 bases between. Germline V gives CDR1 MNHEY, CDR2 SMNVEV (reference sequence). The CDR3 nucleotides are TGTGCCAGCAGTTTATTACTCAATCAGCCCCAGCATTTT. It encodes CASSLLLNQPQHF.

This clone showed up just a few times. The V gene is TRBV30, the J gene TRBJ1-1; no clear D. Trimming removed 0 bases from V and 5 bases from J, with 7 bases in between. There are 12 residues in the CDR3. Germline loops: CDR1 GTSNPN, CDR2 SVGIG (reference sequence). The CDR3 loop reads CAWSVVGTEAFF. The CDR3 bases are TGTGCCTGGAGTGTGGTGGGGACTGAAGCTTTCTTT.

This rearrangement joins TRBV11-2 to TRBJ2-7; D remains ambiguous. CDR3 length: 15 residues. Deletions cut 8 bases from V and 0 bases from J, with 17 bases between. Germline CDR1 is SGHAT and CDR2 is FQNNGV. CDR3 coding DNA: TGTGCCAGCCGTTCCACCCGGGCCGGCTCCTACGAGCAGTACTTC. Amino acids: CASRSTRAGSYEQYF. The full variable domain, rest sourced from reference TRBV11-2 and TRBJ2-7, is EAGVAQSPRYKIIEKRQSVAFWCNPISGHATLYWYQQILGQGPKLLIQFQNNGVVDDSQLPKDRFSAERLKGVDSTLKIQPAKLEDSAVYLCASRSTRAGSYEQYFGPGTRLTVT.

This chain links TRBV7-2 with TRBJ2-1; possible D gene TRBD2, 6 bases. The V end was cut by 5 bases, the J end by 6 bases, with 20 bases between. The CDR3 is made up of 16 amino acids. Germline V gene lookup returns CDR1 SGHTA and CDR2 FQGNSA. The CDR3 DNA reads TGTGCCAGCAGCAGGGATCCGGGACTCTTATCCAATGAGCAGTTCTTC. Its translation: CASSRDPGLLSNEQFF.

The CDR3 sequence: CASSRLRGAGNTIYF. The CDR3 DNA is TGTGCCAGCAGTCGACTACGGGGGGCGGGAAACACCATATATTTT. The chain carries TRBV7-9 and TRBJ1-3; TRBD1 might be the D (6 bases). This CDR3 has 15 residues. Germline CDR1 and CDR2: SEHNR and FQNEAQ (reference sequence). V lost 6 bases and J 4 bases, leaving 16 bases between the germline ends.

This clone was seen a handful of times. The chain uses TRBV6-6 and TRBJ1-1; no firm D call. V gave up 4 bases and J gave up 3 bases, with 9 bases separating them. The germline CDR1 and CDR2 sequences are MNHNY and SVGAGI (reference sequence). The CDR3 totals 13 residues. The CDR3 loop is CASSFMKDTEAFF. The CDR3 DNA follows: TGTGCCAGCAGTTTCATGAAGGACACTGAAGCTTTCTTT.

This clone was detected only once. The CDR3 DNA reads TGTGCCAGCGGGTACGGTAATGAAAAACTGTTTTTT. Translating gives CASGYGNEKLFF. The rearrangement joins TRBV6-1 to TRBJ1-4; no reliable D call. V was clipped by 8 bases and J by 4 bases, with 8 bases between them. Germline assignment: CDR1 MNHNS and CDR2 SASEGT. The length of the CDR3 is 12 residues.

The V call is TRBV4-3, the J call TRBJ1-3, with 11 bases fitting TRBD1. The CDR3 loop spans 15 amino acids. V trimming: 5 bases; J trimming: 3 bases; junction bases outside the gene matches: 3. Germline V lookup: CDR1 LGHNA, CDR2 YSLEER. This CDR3 reads CASSYGTGGGNTIYF. The CDR3 region has the DNA TGCGCCAGCAGCTACGGGACAGGGGGTGGAAACACCATATATTTT.

The rearrangement uses TRBV5-6 and TRBJ2-7; no clear D. The CDR3 has 14 residues. Germline CDR1 SGHDT, CDR2 YYEEEE. V was trimmed by 2 bases and J by 2 bases, leaving 11 bases between them. CDR3 in DNA: TGTGCCAGCAGCTTTGGGGAAGTTACCTACGAGCAGTACTTC. Translation gives CASSFGEVTYEQYF.

V usage is TRBV29-1 and J usage is TRBJ2-1; D is ambiguous. Germline CDR1 and CDR2: SQVTM and ANQGSEA. CDR3 size: 17 residues. With 0 bases removed from V and 0 bases from J, the gap between germline ends came to 15 bases. For the CDR3, the DNA is TGCAGCGTTGAAGATCTGTTGGGCCAGAGCTCCTACAATGAGCAGTTCTTC. Translation: CSVEDLLGQSSYNEQFF.

This clone was counted a single time. The chain couples TRBV9 to TRBJ2-7; weak D call: TRBD2 (6 bases). V was shortened by 4 bases and J by 3 bases, with 17 bases between the two germline ends. The CDR3 has 15 amino acids. Germline V gene sequence: CDR1 SGDLS, CDR2 YYNGEE. Here the CDR3 reads CASSPSGRTNYEQYF. The CDR3 nucleotides are TGTGCCAGCAGCCCATCTGGGAGGACGAACTACGAGCAGTACTTC.

V gene TRBV7-6 combines with J gene TRBJ2-5; maybe TRBD2 (6 bases). CDR1 is SGHVS, CDR2 FNYEAQ, per germline. The CDR3 is 15 residues long. The germline V and J ends were trimmed by 5 bases and 2 bases, with 15 bases remaining between them. CDR3 in amino acids: CASSPWASAQETQYF. The CDR3 DNA reads as TGTGCCAGCAGCCCATGGGCTAGCGCTCAAGAGACCCAGTACTTC.

J is TRBJ1-2 and V is TRBV6-6; TRBD1 matches 7 bases. The length of the CDR3 is 13 residues. The germline V gene encodes CDR1 MNHNY and CDR2 SVGAGI (reference sequence). J gave up 7 bases and V 2 bases, and 4 bases lay outside the gene matches. The CDR3 protein is CASSYSPGGGYTF. CDR3 DNA sequence: TGTGCCAGCAGTTACAGCCCAGGGGGTGGCTACACCTTC.

The chain couples TRBV6-6 to TRBJ2-1; no reliable D call. Trimming removed 6 bases at V and 8 bases at J, with 11 bases between. CDR3 length equals 12 residues. The germline V gene encodes CDR1 MNHNY and CDR2 SVGAGI (reference sequence). CDR3 amino acids: CASSTSPHEQFF. In DNA form, the CDR3 reads TGTGCCAGCAGCACGTCCCCCCATGAGCAGTTCTTC.